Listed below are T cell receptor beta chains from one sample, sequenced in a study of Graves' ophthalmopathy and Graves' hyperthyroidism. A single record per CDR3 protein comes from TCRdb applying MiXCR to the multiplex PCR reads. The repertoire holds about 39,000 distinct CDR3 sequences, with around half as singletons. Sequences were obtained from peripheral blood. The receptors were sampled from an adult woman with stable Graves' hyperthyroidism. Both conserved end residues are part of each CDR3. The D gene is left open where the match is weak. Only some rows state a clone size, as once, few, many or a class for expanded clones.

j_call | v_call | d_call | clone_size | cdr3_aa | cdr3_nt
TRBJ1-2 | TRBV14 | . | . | CATTLGGGYTF | TGTGCCACCACGCTTGGGGGCGGCTACACCTTC
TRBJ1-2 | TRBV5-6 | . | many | CASSPRDTRPHF | TGTGCCAGCAGCCCCCGGGACACCAGACCCCACTTC
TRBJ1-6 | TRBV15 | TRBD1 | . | CATSRGTGSSRGYNSPLHF | TGTGCCACCAGCAGAGGGACAGGGAGTTCTAGGGGCTATAATTCACCCCTCCACTTT
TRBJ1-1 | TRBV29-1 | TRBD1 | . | CSVMGQGQAFF | TGCAGCGTGATGGGACAGGGGCAAGCTTTCTTT
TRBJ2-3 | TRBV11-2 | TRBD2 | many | CASSYRGLAGTQDTDTQYF | TGTGCCAGCAGCTACCGGGGACTAGCGGGGACCCAAGACACAGATACGCAGTATTTT
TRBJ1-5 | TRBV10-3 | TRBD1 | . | CAISDPTGGARQPQHF | TGTGCCATCAGTGACCCGACAGGGGGCGCACGCCAGCCCCAGCATTTT
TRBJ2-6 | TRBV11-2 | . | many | CASSHPLFGLTLTGANVLTF | TGTGCCAGCAGCCACCCCCTCTTTGGGTTAACCTTGACTGGGGCCAACGTCCTGACTTTC
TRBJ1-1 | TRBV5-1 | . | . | CASSWGAEEAFF | TGCGCCAGCAGCTGGGGGGCGGAAGAAGCTTTCTTT
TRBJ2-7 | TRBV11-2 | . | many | CASSLAPGSYEQYF | TGTGCCAGCAGCTTAGCTCCGGGAAGCTACGAGCAGTACTTC
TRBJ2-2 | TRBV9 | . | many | CASSSRGDANTGELFF | TGTGCCAGCAGTTCTAGGGGGGACGCGAACACCGGGGAGCTGTTTTTT
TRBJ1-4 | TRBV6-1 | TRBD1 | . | CASMGTEGEKLFF | TGTGCCAGCATGGGGACAGAGGGAGAAAAACTGTTTTTT
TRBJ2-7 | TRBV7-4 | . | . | CASSFGRASYEQYF | TGTGCCAGCAGTTTTGGCAGGGCCTCCTACGAGCAGTACTTC
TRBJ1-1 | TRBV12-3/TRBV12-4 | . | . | CASGLGVEAFF | TGTGCTAGTGGTTTGGGGGTTGAAGCTTTCTTT
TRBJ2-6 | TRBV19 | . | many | CASSSSSGANVLTF | TGTGCCAGCAGTTCGAGCTCTGGGGCCAACGTCCTGACTTTC
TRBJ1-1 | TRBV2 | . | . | CASSELWKNTEAFF | TGTGCCAGCAGTGAACTGTGGAAGAACACTGAAGCTTTCTTT
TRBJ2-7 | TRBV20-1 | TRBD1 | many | CSARATGAGHEQYF | TGCAGTGCTAGAGCGACAGGGGCTGGCCACGAGCAGTACTTC
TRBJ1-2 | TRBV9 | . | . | CASSQDRGDYGYTF | TGCGCCAGCAGCCAAGATAGGGGGGATTATGGCTACACCTTC
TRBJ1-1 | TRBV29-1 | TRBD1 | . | CSVDKGDRNTEAFF | TGCAGCGTTGATAAGGGGGACAGAAACACTGAAGCTTTCTTT
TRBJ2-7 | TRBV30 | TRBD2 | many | CAWALSGNTYEQYF | TGTGCCTGGGCCCTTAGCGGGAATACCTACGAGCAGTACTTC
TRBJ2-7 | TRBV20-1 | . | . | CSAEAGPSYEQYF | TGCAGTGCCGAGGCAGGTCCCTCCTACGAGCAGTACTTC
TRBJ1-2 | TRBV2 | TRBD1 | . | CALSQGASVGGYTF | TGTGCCTTAAGTCAGGGGGCGTCTGTGGGTGGCTACACCTTC
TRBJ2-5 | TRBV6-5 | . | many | CASSKGGWETQYF | TGTGCCAGCAGCAAGGGAGGTTGGGAGACCCAGTACTTC
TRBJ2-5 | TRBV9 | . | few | CASSPGETQYF | TGTGCCAGCAGCCCCGGGGAGACCCAGTACTTC
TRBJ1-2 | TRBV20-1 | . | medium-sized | CSARGEAGGYTF | TGCAGTGCTAGAGGGGAGGCCGGGGGCTACACCTTC
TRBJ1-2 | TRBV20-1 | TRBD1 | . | CSASATGGQGRGYTF | TGCAGTGCTAGCGCAACCGGGGGACAGGGCAGGGGCTACACCTTC
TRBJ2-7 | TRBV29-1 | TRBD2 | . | CSVEGWLAGVGEQYF | TGCAGCGTTGAAGGTTGGCTAGCGGGAGTTGGAGAGCAGTACTTC
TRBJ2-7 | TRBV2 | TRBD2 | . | CASAPSGIAQYF | TGTGCCAGCGCGCCTAGCGGGATTGCGCAGTACTTC
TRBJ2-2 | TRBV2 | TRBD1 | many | CASSLTGFTGELFF | TGTGCCAGCAGTTTGACAGGGTTCACCGGGGAGCTGTTTTTT
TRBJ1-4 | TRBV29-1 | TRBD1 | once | CSDAGTGGEKLFF | TGCAGCGACGCCGGGACAGGGGGCGAAAAACTGTTTTTT
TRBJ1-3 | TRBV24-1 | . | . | CATQSATTEAFFGQGTIYF | .
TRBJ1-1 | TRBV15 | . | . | CATSSVTLSTEAFF | TGTGCCACCAGCAGCGTCACGCTTTCCACTGAAGCTTTCTTT
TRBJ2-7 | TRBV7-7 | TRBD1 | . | CASSPLGTESYHEQYF | TGTGCTAGCAGCCCCCTCGGGACAGAATCTTACCACGAGCAGTACTTC
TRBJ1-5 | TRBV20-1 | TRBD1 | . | CSASLGTGSNQPQHF | TGCAGTGCTAGTCTCGGGACAGGGAGCAATCAGCCCCAGCATTTT
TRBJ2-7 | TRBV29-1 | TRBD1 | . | CSVVDRGGEQYF | TGCAGCGTGGTTGACAGGGGAGGCGAGCAGTACTTC
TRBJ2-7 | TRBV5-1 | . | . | CASRRAVESSYEQYF | TGCGCCAGCAGGCGAGCCGTGGAAAGCTCCTACGAGCAGTACTTC
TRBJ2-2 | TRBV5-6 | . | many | CASSPPPGGELFF | TGTGCCAGCAGCCCCCCTCCGGGCGGGGAGCTGTTTTTT
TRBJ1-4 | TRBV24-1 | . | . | CATSDPKQASNEKLFF | TGTGCCACCAGTGACCCAAAACAGGCATCCAATGAAAAACTGTTTTTT
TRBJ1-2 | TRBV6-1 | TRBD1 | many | CASTQQGANYGYTF | TGTGCCAGCACCCAACAGGGGGCTAACTATGGCTACACCTTC
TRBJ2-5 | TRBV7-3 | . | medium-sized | CASSPTSRETQYF | TGTGCCAGCAGCCCCACTAGCAGGGAGACCCAGTACTTC
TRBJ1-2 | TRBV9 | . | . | CASSHRQEGGYGYTF | TGTGCCAGCAGCCATAGACAGGAAGGGGGCTATGGCTACACCTTC
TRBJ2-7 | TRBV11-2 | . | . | CASFGARGYEQYF | TGTGCCAGCTTCGGGGCACGCGGCTACGAGCAGTACTTC
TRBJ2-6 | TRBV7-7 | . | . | CASSPGGGANVLTF | TGTGCTAGCAGCCCAGGTGGTGGGGCCAACGTCCTGACTTTC
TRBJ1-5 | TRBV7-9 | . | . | CASSPDLQVNQPQHF | TGTGCCAGCAGCCCGGACCTACAGGTCAATCAGCCCCAGCATTTT
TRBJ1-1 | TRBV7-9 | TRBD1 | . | CVDPGGPEAFF | TGTGTGGACCCAGGGGGGCCTGAAGCTTTCTTT
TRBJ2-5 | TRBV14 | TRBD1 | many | CASSQDSGTGGAWETQYF | TGTGCCAGCAGCCAAGATTCCGGGACAGGGGGCGCCTGGGAGACCCAGTACTTC
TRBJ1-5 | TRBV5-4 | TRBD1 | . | CASSPGTGASYSNQPQHF | TGTGCCAGCAGTCCCGGGACAGGGGCCTCTTATAGCAATCAGCCCCAGCATTTT
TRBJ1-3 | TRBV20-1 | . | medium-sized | CSARSGNTIYF | TGCAGTGCTAGATCGGGAAACACCATATATTTT
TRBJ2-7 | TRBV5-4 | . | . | CASSLQVGSPYEQYF | TGTGCCAGCAGCCTGCAGGTGGGAAGCCCCTACGAGCAGTACTTC
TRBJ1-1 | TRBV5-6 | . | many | CASSLPGFLTEAFF | TGTGCCAGCAGCTTGCCGGGTTTTTTGACTGAAGCTTTCTTT
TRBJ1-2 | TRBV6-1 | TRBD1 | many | CASSEVVTGVDYGYTF | TGTGCCAGCAGTGAAGTAGTGACAGGGGTGGACTATGGCTACACCTTC
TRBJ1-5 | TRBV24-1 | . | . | CAWPEVLGHQPQHF | TGTGCCTGGCCCGAAGTACTGGGTCATCAGCCCCAGCATTTT
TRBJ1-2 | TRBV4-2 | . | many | CASSHHEGRIYGYTF | TGTGCCAGCAGCCACCACGAGGGACGGATCTATGGCTACACCTTC
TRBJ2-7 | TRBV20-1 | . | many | CSARDRTRDGSYEQYF | TGCAGTGCTAGAGACCGGACCCGAGACGGCTCCTACGAGCAGTACTTC
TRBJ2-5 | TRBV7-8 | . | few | CASGLETQYF | TGTGCCAGCGGACTCGAGACCCAGTACTTC
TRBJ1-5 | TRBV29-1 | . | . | CSVEDPGGNQPQHF | TGCAGCGTTGAAGATCCAGGGGGCAATCAGCCCCAGCATTTT
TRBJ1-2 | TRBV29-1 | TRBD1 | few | CSVPGTGGAAGYTF | TGCAGCGTCCCCGGGACAGGGGGCGCGGCAGGCTACACCTTC
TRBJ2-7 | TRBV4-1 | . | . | CASSQSCGDSPTYEQYF | TGTGCCAGCAGCCAAAGCTGCGGGGACAGTCCTACCTACGAGCAGTACTTC
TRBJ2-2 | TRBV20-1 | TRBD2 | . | CSVTSGRTGELFF | TGCAGTGTCACTAGCGGGAGAACCGGGGAGCTGTTTTTT
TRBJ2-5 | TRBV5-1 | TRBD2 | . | CASSYGTSSKETQYF | TGCGCCAGCAGCTACGGGACTAGCTCTAAAGAGACCCAGTACTTC